What follows describes a single T cell receptor (beta chain). Its antigen is as yet unknown. This entry belongs to a study of CXCR4 blockade with PD-1 therapy in pancreatic cancer. The CDR3 totals 13 residues. Deletions cut 3 bases from V and 6 bases from J, with 11 bases between. Per germline, CDR1 MDHEN and CDR2 SYDVKM. Some clones are missing from TCRdb's copy, which holds only in-frame ones; the method was immunoSEQ multiplex PCR. Here the sample spans about 2,400 clones, roughly 40% being singletons. Study-level findings and limits: Clone frequency correlated with its number of distinct nucleotide rearrangements. Without paired alpha-beta data, shared specificity of dominant clones is unconfirmed.

This TCR came from a human donor with pancreatic ductal adenocarcinoma. The V gene is TRBV28, the J gene TRBJ1-2, with D hard to call. Sequenced material: tumor tissue. Written as DNA, the CDR3 is TGTGCCAGCAGTTTCCGGGGTATCCATGGCTACACCTTC. It yields the protein CASSFRGIHGYTF.